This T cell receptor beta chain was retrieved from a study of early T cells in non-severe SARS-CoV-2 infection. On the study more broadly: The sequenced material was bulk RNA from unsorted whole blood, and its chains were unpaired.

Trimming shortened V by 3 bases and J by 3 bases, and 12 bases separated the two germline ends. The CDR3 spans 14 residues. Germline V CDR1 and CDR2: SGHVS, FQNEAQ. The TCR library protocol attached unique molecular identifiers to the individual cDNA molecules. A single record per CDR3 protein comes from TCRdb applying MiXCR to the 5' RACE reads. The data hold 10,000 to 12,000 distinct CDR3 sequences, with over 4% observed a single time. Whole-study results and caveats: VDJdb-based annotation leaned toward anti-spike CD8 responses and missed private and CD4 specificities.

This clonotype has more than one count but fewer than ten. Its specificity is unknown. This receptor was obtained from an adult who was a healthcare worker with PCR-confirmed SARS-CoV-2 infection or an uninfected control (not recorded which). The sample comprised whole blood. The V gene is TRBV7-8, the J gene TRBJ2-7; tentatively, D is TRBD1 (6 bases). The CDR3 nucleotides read TGTGCCAGCAGCTTCGGGACATCGGGCTACGAGCAGTACTTC. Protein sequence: CASSFGTSGYEQYF.